Listed here are 6 T cell receptor beta chains from one sample, sequenced in a study of CD8 T cells in ankylosing spondylitis. Study-wide results and limits: Typical of ankylosing spondylitis blood, it appeared, was a TCR beta motif of several highly homologous variants.

TCRdb re-called the 5' RACE reads through MiXCR, storing one row per CDR3 protein. Of approximately 300,000 distinct CDR3 sequences in the sample, 6.5% to 10% were seen once. The antigens these receptors bind are not known. Sequenced material: blood, either unsorted or a sorted T cell fraction (not recorded which). Receptors were obtained from a male donor with ankylosing spondylitis.

This clonotype occurred a few times. The gene calls are TRBV25-1 and TRBJ2-1, with 11 bases matching TRBD2. Germline V gene lookup returns CDR1 MGHDK and CDR2 SYGVNS. This CDR3 region has 15 residues. V lost 1 base to trimming and J lost 11 bases; unmatched junction nucleotides: 7. The CDR3 DNA sequence: TGTGCCAGCAGTGAATTGACTAGCGGGACCAAGAAGCAGTTCTTC. The encoded protein is CASSELTSGTKKQFF.

This chain connects TRBV5-1 to TRBJ2-3; TRBD2 aligns across 7 bases. V gave up 0 bases and J gave up 0 bases; unmatched junction bases: 1. CDR1 is SGHRS and CDR2 is YFSETQ in the germline V gene. This CDR3 is 15 amino acids long. The CDR3 here is CASSLEAGSTDTQYF. In DNA form, the CDR3 reads TGCGCCAGCAGCTTGGAAGCGGGGAGCACAGATACGCAGTATTTT.

The V gene is TRBV4-2, the J gene TRBJ1-1, with a possible D match to TRBD1 (6 bases). The CDR3 loop spans 15 amino acids. The germline gives CDR1 LGHNA, CDR2 YNFKEQ. V lost 0 bases and J 5 bases, leaving 13 bases between the germline ends. In DNA, the CDR3 is TGTGCCAGCAGCCAAGATCGCAGGGGCGGAACTGAAGCTTTCTTT. Encoded protein: CASSQDRRGGTEAFF.

The chain employs TRBV27 and TRBJ2-1; 7 bases map to TRBD2. Trimming removed 7 bases from V and 3 bases from J; junction bases left unmatched: 3. This CDR3 is 13 amino acids long. The germline V gene encodes CDR1 MNHEY and CDR2 SMNVEV (reference sequence). Here the CDR3 DNA reads TGTGCCAGCATAGCGGGTAACTACAATGAGCAGTTCTTC. It translates to CASIAGNYNEQFF.

As DNA, the CDR3 is TGCGCCAGTACATCCGGGGGACGCGCTTACGAGCAGTACTTC. It specifies CASTSGGRAYEQYF. The rearrangement links TRBV5-1 to TRBJ2-7; possibly TRBD2 for D (6 bases). This CDR3 has 14 amino acids. The V gene's germline CDR1 is SGHRS and CDR2 YFSETQ. The V and J ends lost 8 bases and 4 bases respectively, with 19 bases between them.

At least ten counts were recorded for this clonotype. The chain combines TRBV29-1 with TRBJ2-7, with a tentative D call TRBD1 (5 bases). CDR1 SQVTM and CDR2 ANQGSEA come from the germline V gene. The CDR3 length is 12 residues. The V and J ends lost 3 bases and 6 bases respectively, with 12 bases between them. For the CDR3, the DNA is TGCAGCGTTGAGTGGACCAGGGCCGAGCAGTACTTC. Its protein is CSVEWTRAEQYF.